Below, 14 T cell receptor beta chains from the same sample are listed, as sequenced in a study of metastatic and nonmetastatic thyroid tumors. TCRdb re-clonotyped the PCR reads via MiXCR. In the table there are some 45,000 clones, 12% of which are singletons. Not a single patient had been given any form of treatment at any point before undergoing thyroid surgery. Sequencing used blood. All receptors come from a male donor with papillary thyroid cancer or a benign thyroid nodule (not recorded which). Some clones in this sample may be carry-over from other donors' samples.

Many counts were recorded for this clone. The chain has TRBV28 and TRBJ2-1; tentative D call: TRBD2 (5 bases). Germline CDR1 MDHEN, CDR2 SYDVKM. The V end was cut by 6 bases, the J end by 3 bases, with 12 bases between. There are 14 residues in the CDR3. The CDR3 DNA follows: TGTGCCAGCAGGGTGGACGGGATCTACAATGAGCAGTTCTTC. Amino acid sequence: CASRVDGIYNEQFF.

This clone was seen many times. This sequence joins TRBV7-9 and TRBJ2-7, with TRBD1 matching over 10 bases. Germline V gene sequence: CDR1 SEHNR, CDR2 FQNEAQ (reference sequence). There are 15 residues in the CDR3. Trimming cost V 5 bases and J 4 bases; bases outside gene matches: 8. The CDR3 protein is CASSKPGQGTYEQYF. The CDR3 nucleotides read TGTGCCAGCAGCAAACCGGGACAGGGGACATACGAGCAGTACTTC. The full variable domain, in which reference TRBV7-9 and TRBJ2-7 provide the parts outside the CDR3, is DTGVSQNPRHKITKRGQNVTFRCDPISEHNRLYWYRQTLGQGPEFLTYFQNEAQLEKSRLLSDRFSAERPKGSFSTLEIQRTEQGDSAMYLCASSKPGQGTYEQYFGPGTRLTVT.

The sample holds many counts of this clone. CDR3 sequence reads: CASSHVGTSGRSHLEQYF. The CDR3 bases are TGCGCCAGCAGCCATGTGGGGACTAGCGGGAGGTCCCACCTCGAGCAGTACTTC. The chain combines TRBV4-1 with TRBJ2-7; 15 bases map to TRBD2. Germline V gives CDR1 MGHRA, CDR2 YSYEKL. There are 18 residues in the CDR3. With V trimmed by 3 bases and J by 6 bases, 12 bases remained unmatched.

About this clone itself: One base away lies a much larger clone, so this may be a sequencing read error. The same CDR3 arises from other DNA sequences in this sample as well. The chain has TRBV29-1 and TRBJ2-1, with D possibly TRBD2 on 5 matching bases. The CDR3 runs 16 residues. V was trimmed by 5 bases and J by 4 bases, leaving 21 bases between them. The germline V gene has CDR1 SQVTM and CDR2 ANQGSEA. The CDR3 spells CSVQGWPNGDYNEQFF. The DNA for the CDR3 is TGCAGCGTTCAAGGGTGGCCAAACGGGGATTACAATGAGCAGTTCTTC.

Points on this clone: One end of the junction is discordant with germline, which a read error may explain. This rearrangement joins TRBV6-1 to TRBJ2-1; a possible D gene is TRBD1 (6 bases). CDR1 MNHNS and CDR2 SASEGT come from the germline V gene. This CDR3 has 13 residues. The CDR3 region has the DNA TGTACCAGCAGGAACAGGGATTACAATAAGCAGTTCTTC. Protein sequence: CTSRNRDYNKQFF.

This clone was seen only a few times. The rearrangement joins TRBV18 to TRBJ1-3; D ambiguous. Trimming shortened V by 5 bases and J by 4 bases, and 12 bases separated the two germline ends. CDR3 size: 14 residues. Germline loops: CDR1 KGHSH, CDR2 LQKENI. The chain's CDR3 is CASSGDPEGNTIYF. The CDR3 DNA sequence: TGTGCCAGCTCAGGGGATCCCGAGGGAAACACCATATATTTT. The full variable domain, completed using reference TRBV18 and TRBJ1-3, is NAGVMQNPRHLVRRRGQEARLRCSPMKGHSHVYWYRQLPEEGLKFMVYLQKENIIDESGMPKERFSAEFPKEGPSILRIQQVVRGDSAAYFCASSGDPEGNTIYFGEGSWLTVV.

Worth noting for this clone: This sequence may be a read error, since a much larger clone differs from it by one base. The same CDR3 arises from other DNA sequences in this sample as well. The chain uses TRBV7-9 and TRBJ2-2, with D perhaps matching TRBD2 (6 bases). The CDR3 loop spans 14 amino acids. The V gene lost 1 base and the J gene lost 8 bases, with 11 bases spanning the gap. CDR1 and CDR2 (germline): SEHNR, FQNEAQ (reference sequence). CDR3 in DNA: TGTGCCAGCAGCTTAGAAGGAGGGTCTGGGGAGCTGTTTTTT. Amino acid sequence: CASSLEGGSGELFF.

A remark on this clone: At one end the junction does not follow the germline gene, possibly because of a read error. The chain employs TRBV4-1 and TRBJ2-6; the match to TRBD2 covers 10 bases. Germline V CDR1 and CDR2: MGHRA, YSYEKL. The CDR3 is 19 amino acids. The CDR3 region is CASSPRGGLAVSGSNVLTF. The DNA of the CDR3 is TGCGCCAGCAGCCCCAGGGGAGGACTAGCGGTCTCTGGGTCCAACGTCCTGACTTTC.

On this clone itself: Being one base from a much bigger clone, this may be a read error. The chain carries TRBV12-3 or TRBV12-4 and TRBJ2-2; either TRBD1 or TRBD2 may supply D (5 bases each). The CDR3 runs to 19 residues. V was clipped by 0 bases and J by 1 base, with 18 bases between them. CDR3 in DNA: TGTGCCAGCAGTTTAGCGAAAAGGGGAGTATCACGGAACACCGGGGAGCTGTTTTTT. It is translated as CASSLAKRGVSRNTGELFF.

This clone has just a few counts. The sample has other DNA sequences that encode this CDR3 too. V usage is TRBV18 and J usage is TRBJ2-7, with 8 positions matching TRBD1. V lost 4 bases and J lost 2; bases outside the gene matches: 10. CDR3 length equals 16 residues. CDR1 is KGHSH and CDR2 is LQKENI in the germline V gene. The CDR3 bases are TGTGCCAGCTCACAAACCGGGACAGGTGCGACCTACGAGCAGTACTTC. Amino acids: CASSQTGTGATYEQYF.

This clone was observed a few times. The chain links TRBV18 to TRBJ1-2; 9 bases map to TRBD1. This CDR3 comprises 16 residues. Germline loops: CDR1 KGHSH, CDR2 LQKENI. The V gene end was trimmed by 2 bases and the J gene end by 2 bases; junction bases not matched to a gene: 6. The CDR3 DNA is TGTGCCAGCTCACCAGATATACAGGGGGCCAACTATGGCTACACCTTC. Translated, it gives CASSPDIQGANYGYTF.

This clone showed up many times. This chain uses TRBV4-3 with TRBJ2-2, with TRBD1 as a possible D gene (6 bases). Germline V gene lookup returns CDR1 LGHNA and CDR2 YSLEER. V was pared by 4 bases and J by 0 bases, with 15 bases between. There are 17 residues in the CDR3. The CDR3 region is CASSLHSGTSNTGELFF. The DNA of the CDR3 is TGCGCCAGCAGCCTGCACTCCGGGACATCGAACACCGGGGAGCTGTTTTTT.

This clone has just a few counts. V is TRBV12-3 or TRBV12-4 and J is TRBJ1-1; D is unresolved. The V gene lost 5 bases and the J gene lost 3 bases, with 13 bases spanning the gap. This CDR3 is 14 amino acids long. The DNA for the CDR3 is TGTGCCAGCAGTGCCCTGCAGGACTACACTGAAGCTTTCTTT. Translating gives CASSALQDYTEAFF.

This clone was picked up many times. The gene calls are TRBV20-1 and TRBJ2-7; 7 bases match TRBD1. Germline V gives CDR1 DFQATT, CDR2 SNEGSKA (reference sequence). This CDR3 is 14 amino acids long. V trimming: 5 bases; J trimming: 0 bases; junction bases outside the gene matches: 7. The CDR3 bases are TGCAGTGCTGGACCGACAGGGAGCTCCTACGAGCAGTACTTC. Translating gives CSAGPTGSSYEQYF.